The sequence of this T cell receptor beta chain was determined in a study of blood T cell repertoires in COVID-19. In terms of age and location, participants ranged from about 18 to 89 years and lived in under 30 US areas. Each recovered donor of Cohort 3 presented with two negative PCRs, clearance, or symptom resolution. The CDR3 loop spans 18 amino acids. Trimming cost V 5 bases and J 0 bases; bases outside gene matches: 12. Germline CDR1 KGHDR, CDR2 SFDVKD. Original methodology: Estimation of nucleated cell counts was performed using reference gene primer amplification. The protocol was immunoSEQ multiplex PCR, while the TCRdb copy is restricted to in-frame clones and leaves out a portion. V, J and clone size are taken as reported in that table, and D and trimming were inferred from the DNA itself. The sample holds around 130,000 clones, 84% seen once.

The rearrangement uses TRBV24-1 and TRBJ2-1; 7 bases map to TRBD2. Sequencing was performed on PBMCs or T cells enriched from blood (not recorded which). The clonotype originates from a woman aged 25-40 years who had recovered from COVID-19. The CDR3 spells CATSGVAGEGFSYNEQFF. The DNA of the CDR3 is TGTGCCACCAGTGGGGTCGCGGGAGAGGGTTTCTCCTACAATGAGCAGTTCTTC.